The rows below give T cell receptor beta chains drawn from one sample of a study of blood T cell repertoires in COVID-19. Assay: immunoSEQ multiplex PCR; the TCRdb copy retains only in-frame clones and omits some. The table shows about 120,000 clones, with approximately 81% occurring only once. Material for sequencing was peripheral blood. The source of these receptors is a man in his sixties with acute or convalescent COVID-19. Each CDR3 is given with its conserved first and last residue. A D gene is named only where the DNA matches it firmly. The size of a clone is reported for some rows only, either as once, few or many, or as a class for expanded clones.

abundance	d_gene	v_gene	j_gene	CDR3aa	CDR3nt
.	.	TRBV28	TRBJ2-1	CASSPPTAGGNEQFF	TGTGCCAGCAGTCCCCCCACCGCTGGAGGGAATGAGCAGTTCTTC
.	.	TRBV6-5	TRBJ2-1	CASKTGASNEQFF	TGTGCCAGCAAGACGGGAGCCTCCAATGAGCAGTTCTTC
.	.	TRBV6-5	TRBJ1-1	CASSKTANTEAFF	TGTGCCAGCAGCAAAACAGCTAACACTGAAGCTTTCTTT
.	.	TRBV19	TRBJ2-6	CASTIGLSSGANVLTF	TGTGCCAGTACTATAGGACTTTCCTCTGGGGCCAACGTCCTGACTTTC
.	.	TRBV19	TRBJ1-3	CASSIVASSGNTIYF	TGTGCCAGTAGTATAGTCGCCAGCTCTGGAAACACCATATATTTT
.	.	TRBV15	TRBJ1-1	CATSRDTAEAFF	TGTGCCACCAGCAGGGACACCGCTGAAGCTTTCTTT
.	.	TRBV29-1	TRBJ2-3	CSAEVGQSVLGTQYF	TGCAGCGCCGAAGTCGGACAGAGTGTCTTAGGTACGCAGTATTTT
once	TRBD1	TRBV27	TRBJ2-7	CASSPRTGIFVEQYF	TGTGCCAGCAGTCCCCGGACAGGGATATTTGTCGAGCAGTACTTC
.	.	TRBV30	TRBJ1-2	CAWSDRVGYTF	TGTGCCTGGAGTGACAGAGTTGGCTACACCTTC
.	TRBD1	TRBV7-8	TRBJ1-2	CASSSRDRGRDGYTF	TGTGCCAGCAGCTCCCGAGACAGGGGGCGGGATGGCTACACCTTC
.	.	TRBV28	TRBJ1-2	CASSFGGQTNYGYTF	TGTGCCAGCAGTTTTGGTGGACAGACAAACTATGGCTACACCTTC
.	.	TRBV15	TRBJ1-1	CATSREYIGTEAFF	TGTGCCACCAGCAGGGAGTATATTGGCACTGAAGCTTTCTTT
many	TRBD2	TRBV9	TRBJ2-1	CASSGQIAGGPTNEQFF	TGTGCCAGCAGCGGTCAAATAGCGGGAGGGCCGACCAATGAGCAGTTCTTC
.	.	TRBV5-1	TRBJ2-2	CASSLNSYTGELFF	TGCGCCAGCAGCTTGAACAGCTACACCGGGGAGCTGTTTTTT
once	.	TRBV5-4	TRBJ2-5	CASSLAAGKGETQYF	TGTGCCAGCAGCTTGGCAGCAGGGAAGGGCGAGACCCAGTACTTC
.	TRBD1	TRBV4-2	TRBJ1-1	CASSQDRTGVGLGAFF	TGTGCCAGCAGCCAAGACAGGACAGGGGTCGGGCTTGGGGCTTTCTTT
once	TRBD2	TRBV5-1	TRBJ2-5	CASSFGTGTSKETQYF	TGCGCCAGCAGCTTTGGGACCGGGACTAGTAAAGAGACCCAGTACTTC
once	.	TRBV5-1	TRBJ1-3	CASSSTTTGFSGNTIYF	TGCGCCAGCAGCTCTACCACGACAGGCTTCTCTGGAAACACCATATATTTT
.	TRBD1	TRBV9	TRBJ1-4	CASTPGQGDEKLFF	TGTGCCAGCACTCCGGGACAGGGGGATGAAAAACTGTTTTTT
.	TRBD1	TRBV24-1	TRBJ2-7	CATSTGGEKVQYF	TGTGCCACCAGCACAGGGGGCGAAAAGGTGCAGTACTTC
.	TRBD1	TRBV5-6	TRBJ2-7	CASRRTGGSYEQYF	TGTGCCAGCAGGCGAACAGGGGGTTCCTACGAGCAGTACTTC
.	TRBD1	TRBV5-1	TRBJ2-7	CASSSGTGAYEQYF	TGCGCCAGCAGCTCCGGGACAGGAGCCTACGAGCAGTACTTC
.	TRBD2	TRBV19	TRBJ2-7	CASTGTSGSKQYF	TGTGCCAGTACGGGCACTAGCGGGAGTAAGCAGTACTTC
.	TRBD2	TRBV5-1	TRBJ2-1	CASSQLAGVSSYNEQFF	TGCGCCAGCAGCCAATTAGCGGGGGTAAGCTCCTACAATGAGCAGTTCTTC
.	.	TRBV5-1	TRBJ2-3	CASSSGLLGATHSTDTQYF	TGCGCCAGCAGCTCCGGGTTACTGGGGGCCACCCATTCAACAGATACGCAGTATTTT
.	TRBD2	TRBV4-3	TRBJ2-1	CASSPRLAGNLGEQFF	TGCGCCAGCAGCCCTCGACTAGCGGGAAATCTCGGTGAGCAGTTCTTC
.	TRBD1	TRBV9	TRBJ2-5	CASSVLTGGAGETQYF	TGTGCCAGCAGCGTACTCACAGGGGGCGCAGGTGAGACCCAGTACTTC
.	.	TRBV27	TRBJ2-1	CASTSNPGYNEQFF	TGTGCCAGCACTTCCAACCCGGGGTACAATGAGCAGTTCTTC